These T cell receptor beta chains were read from a single sample in a study of neoadjuvant anti-PD-1 for oral cavity cancer. The table came from immunoSEQ multiplex PCR; TCRdb's copy has only in-frame clones and leaves some out. The sample includes some 15,000 clones, approximately 70% of them seen just once. The starting material was PBMCs, obtained after nivolumab (anti-PD-1) treatment. The receptors originated from a person between 35 and 79 years old with oral cavity squamous cell carcinoma. CDR3s include the opening cysteine and the closing phenylalanine or tryptophan. A D gene is named only where the DNA matches it firmly. Clone size is not always given. Where it is, it says once, few, many or a class for expanded clones.

size	V	J	D	DNA	CDR3
once	TRBV5-1	TRBJ2-5	.	TGCGCCAGCAGCTTGTCGACAGTCGCCGAAACCCAGTACTTC	CASSLSTVAETQYF
.	TRBV20-1	TRBJ2-1	.	TGCAGTGCCCGAACATCCAATGAGCAGTTCTTC	CSARTSNEQFF
.	TRBV7-8	TRBJ2-1	TRBD2	TGTGCCAGCAGCCCCTCGGGGGCTAGCGGGAATGAGCAGTTCTTC	CASSPSGASGNEQFF
few	TRBV27	TRBJ1-5	.	TGTGCCAGCTCCATGGGACAGCCCCAGCATTTT	CASSMGQPQHF
.	TRBV7-9	TRBJ2-1	.	TGTGCCAGCAGCTTAGTCGGCACAGACAATGAGCAGTTCTTC	CASSLVGTDNEQFF
few	TRBV12-1	TRBJ2-5	.	TGTGCCAGCAGCCCCACTGTCCTGACAAACCCTTTAAGGGAGACCCAGTACTTC	CASSPTVLTNPLRETQYF
few	TRBV10-3	TRBJ1-5	.	TGTGCCATCGGTGGGGGCGCAGAACAGCCCCAGCATTTT	CAIGGGAEQPQHF
few	TRBV27	TRBJ2-2	TRBD2	TGTGCCAGCAGTTTCGCGGGAGCGAACACCGGGGAGCTGTTTTTT	CASSFAGANTGELFF
.	TRBV30	TRBJ2-5	.	TGTGCCTGGAGTGTATCGGAAGAGACCCAGTACTTC	CAWSVSEETQYF
.	TRBV30	TRBJ1-6	.	TGTGCCTGGAGTAGCTCGAGTCCCCTCCACTTT	CAWSSSSPLHF
.	TRBV5-4	TRBJ2-3	.	TGTGCCAGCAGTTCTCTAGCTCCAGATGCGCAGTATTTT	CASSSLAPDAQYF
once	TRBV28	TRBJ2-5	TRBD1	TGTGCCAGCAGTACCCAAGACAGGGGGCTAAAGACCCAGTACTTC	CASSTQDRGLKTQYF
.	TRBV5-1	TRBJ1-1	.	TGCGCCAGCAGCCCCCTTGTGGGGGACACTGAAGCTTTCTTT	CASSPLVGDTEAFF
.	TRBV6-5	TRBJ2-5	TRBD1	TGTGCCAGCAGTCACCGGGACAGACGGGAGACCCAGTACTTC	CASSHRDRRETQYF
.	TRBV11-2	TRBJ2-7	TRBD2	TGTGCCAGCAGCTTAGAGCCTCGGACTAGCGGGAGGGGGTACGAGCAGTACTTC	CASSLEPRTSGRGYEQYF
.	TRBV7-6	TRBJ2-1	TRBD2	TGTGCCAGCAGCTTAACCCCGGGACTAGCAGGGGAGGAGGAGCAGTTCTTC	CASSLTPGLAGEEEQFF
once	TRBV10-3	TRBJ2-6	.	TGTGCCTCCCTAGACAGTCCCTCTGGGGCCAACGTCCTGACTTTC	CASLDSPSGANVLTF
.	TRBV2	TRBJ2-1	TRBD2	TGTGCCAGCAGTGTTGATAGCGGGAGTATAAATGAGCAGTTCTTC	CASSVDSGSINEQFF
once	TRBV18	TRBJ2-3	.	TGTGCCAGCTCATCCGGGACCCCTAGGCCCGATACGCAGTATTTT	CASSSGTPRPDTQYF
.	TRBV6-1	TRBJ2-2	.	TGTGCCAGCAGTGAATTCGGGGCCACCGGGGAGCTGTTTTTT	CASSEFGATGELFF
.	TRBV5-1	TRBJ2-7	TRBD2	TGCGCCAGCAGCTCCTGGACTAGCGGGAGTTACGAGCAGTACTTC	CASSSWTSGSYEQYF
.	TRBV5-8	TRBJ2-1	.	TGTGCCAGCAGCTTGAGCTTGCAGTTCTTC	CASSLSLQFF
.	TRBV7-9	TRBJ1-4	.	TGTGCCAGCAGCTCGGGCCCGGGTGAAAAACTGTTTTTT	CASSSGPGEKLFF
.	TRBV30	TRBJ2-2	TRBD1	TGTGCCTGGCGACAGGGGGCAGTTCTGGGCGGGGAGCTGTTTTTT	CAWRQGAVLGGELFF
.	TRBV30	TRBJ2-3	.	TGTGCCTGGACTACGGATACGCAGTATTTT	CAWTTDTQYF
few	TRBV5-8	TRBJ2-7	TRBD1	TGTGCCAGCAGCCGACAGGGGGTCGCCTACGAGCAGTACTTC	CASSRQGVAYEQYF
.	TRBV5-6	TRBJ2-3	.	TGTGCCAGCAGCTTGGTTACCCCGGTCAATACGCAGTATTTT	CASSLVTPVNTQYF
.	TRBV6-5	TRBJ2-1	.	TGTGCCAGCAGTTACTCAGTCAGGGTCAATGAGCAGTTCTTC	CASSYSVRVNEQFF
.	TRBV2	TRBJ1-5	.	TGTGCCAGCAGTGCGCAGGGTCTTAGAAACAATCAGCCCCAGCATTTT	CASSAQGLRNNQPQHF
.	TRBV6-1	TRBJ1-5	TRBD1	TGTGCCAGCAGCGCTGGACAGGGAGTTCAGCCCCAGCATTTT	CASSAGQGVQPQHF
.	TRBV5-1	TRBJ1-2	TRBD1	TGCGCCAGCAGCTTGGGGACAGGGGATGGCTACACCTTC	CASSLGTGDGYTF
.	TRBV29-1	TRBJ2-3	.	TGCAGCGTTGACAGCGGCCAAAACACAGATACGCAGTATTTT	CSVDSGQNTDTQYF
.	TRBV27	TRBJ2-7	TRBD2	TGTGCCAGCAGTGCCGGGACTAGCGGGAGAATTTACGAGCAGTACTTC	CASSAGTSGRIYEQYF
once	TRBV5-6	TRBJ2-3	.	TGTGCCAGCAGTTGGTCTGGGGGCGGGAGCACAGATACGCAGTATTTT	CASSWSGGGSTDTQYF
.	TRBV27	TRBJ2-3	TRBD2	TGTGCCAGCAGAGAAGGCGGGAGTCAATCGGATACGCAGTATTTT	CASREGGSQSDTQYF